This TCR beta chain was found in a study of T cell responses to AZD1222 COVID-19 vaccine. Findings and limits, study-wide: A mostly white British donor set with more females was recruited, and clonal diversity was possibly underestimated. Sampling that yielded the repertoires occurred only after the peak T cell response. Vaccination with two AZD1222 doses was followed by a rise in Spike-specific TCR breadth and depth. Baseline serostatus was positive in only six AZD1222 recipients.

Here immunoSEQ multiplex PCR was the method, and the copy in TCRdb shows in-frame clones only, minus some. The sample includes around 120,000 clones, roughly 92% of them seen just once. Germline lookup yields CDR1 MNHEY and CDR2 SVGAGI. The CDR3 has 14 amino acids. V lost 6 bases and J 0 bases, leaving 9 bases between the germline ends. A remark on this clone: No antigen is known for it.

The source of this sequence is an adult who received the AZD1222 COVID-19 vaccine. The rearrangement links TRBV6-5 to TRBJ2-1; possibly TRBD1 or TRBD2 for D (5 bases each). The sample consisted of peripheral blood, taken 28 days after the second AZD1222 dose. In DNA form, the CDR3 reads TGTGCCAGCAGAAGGGACGCCTCCTACAATGAGCAGTTCTTC. Residues: CASRRDASYNEQFF.